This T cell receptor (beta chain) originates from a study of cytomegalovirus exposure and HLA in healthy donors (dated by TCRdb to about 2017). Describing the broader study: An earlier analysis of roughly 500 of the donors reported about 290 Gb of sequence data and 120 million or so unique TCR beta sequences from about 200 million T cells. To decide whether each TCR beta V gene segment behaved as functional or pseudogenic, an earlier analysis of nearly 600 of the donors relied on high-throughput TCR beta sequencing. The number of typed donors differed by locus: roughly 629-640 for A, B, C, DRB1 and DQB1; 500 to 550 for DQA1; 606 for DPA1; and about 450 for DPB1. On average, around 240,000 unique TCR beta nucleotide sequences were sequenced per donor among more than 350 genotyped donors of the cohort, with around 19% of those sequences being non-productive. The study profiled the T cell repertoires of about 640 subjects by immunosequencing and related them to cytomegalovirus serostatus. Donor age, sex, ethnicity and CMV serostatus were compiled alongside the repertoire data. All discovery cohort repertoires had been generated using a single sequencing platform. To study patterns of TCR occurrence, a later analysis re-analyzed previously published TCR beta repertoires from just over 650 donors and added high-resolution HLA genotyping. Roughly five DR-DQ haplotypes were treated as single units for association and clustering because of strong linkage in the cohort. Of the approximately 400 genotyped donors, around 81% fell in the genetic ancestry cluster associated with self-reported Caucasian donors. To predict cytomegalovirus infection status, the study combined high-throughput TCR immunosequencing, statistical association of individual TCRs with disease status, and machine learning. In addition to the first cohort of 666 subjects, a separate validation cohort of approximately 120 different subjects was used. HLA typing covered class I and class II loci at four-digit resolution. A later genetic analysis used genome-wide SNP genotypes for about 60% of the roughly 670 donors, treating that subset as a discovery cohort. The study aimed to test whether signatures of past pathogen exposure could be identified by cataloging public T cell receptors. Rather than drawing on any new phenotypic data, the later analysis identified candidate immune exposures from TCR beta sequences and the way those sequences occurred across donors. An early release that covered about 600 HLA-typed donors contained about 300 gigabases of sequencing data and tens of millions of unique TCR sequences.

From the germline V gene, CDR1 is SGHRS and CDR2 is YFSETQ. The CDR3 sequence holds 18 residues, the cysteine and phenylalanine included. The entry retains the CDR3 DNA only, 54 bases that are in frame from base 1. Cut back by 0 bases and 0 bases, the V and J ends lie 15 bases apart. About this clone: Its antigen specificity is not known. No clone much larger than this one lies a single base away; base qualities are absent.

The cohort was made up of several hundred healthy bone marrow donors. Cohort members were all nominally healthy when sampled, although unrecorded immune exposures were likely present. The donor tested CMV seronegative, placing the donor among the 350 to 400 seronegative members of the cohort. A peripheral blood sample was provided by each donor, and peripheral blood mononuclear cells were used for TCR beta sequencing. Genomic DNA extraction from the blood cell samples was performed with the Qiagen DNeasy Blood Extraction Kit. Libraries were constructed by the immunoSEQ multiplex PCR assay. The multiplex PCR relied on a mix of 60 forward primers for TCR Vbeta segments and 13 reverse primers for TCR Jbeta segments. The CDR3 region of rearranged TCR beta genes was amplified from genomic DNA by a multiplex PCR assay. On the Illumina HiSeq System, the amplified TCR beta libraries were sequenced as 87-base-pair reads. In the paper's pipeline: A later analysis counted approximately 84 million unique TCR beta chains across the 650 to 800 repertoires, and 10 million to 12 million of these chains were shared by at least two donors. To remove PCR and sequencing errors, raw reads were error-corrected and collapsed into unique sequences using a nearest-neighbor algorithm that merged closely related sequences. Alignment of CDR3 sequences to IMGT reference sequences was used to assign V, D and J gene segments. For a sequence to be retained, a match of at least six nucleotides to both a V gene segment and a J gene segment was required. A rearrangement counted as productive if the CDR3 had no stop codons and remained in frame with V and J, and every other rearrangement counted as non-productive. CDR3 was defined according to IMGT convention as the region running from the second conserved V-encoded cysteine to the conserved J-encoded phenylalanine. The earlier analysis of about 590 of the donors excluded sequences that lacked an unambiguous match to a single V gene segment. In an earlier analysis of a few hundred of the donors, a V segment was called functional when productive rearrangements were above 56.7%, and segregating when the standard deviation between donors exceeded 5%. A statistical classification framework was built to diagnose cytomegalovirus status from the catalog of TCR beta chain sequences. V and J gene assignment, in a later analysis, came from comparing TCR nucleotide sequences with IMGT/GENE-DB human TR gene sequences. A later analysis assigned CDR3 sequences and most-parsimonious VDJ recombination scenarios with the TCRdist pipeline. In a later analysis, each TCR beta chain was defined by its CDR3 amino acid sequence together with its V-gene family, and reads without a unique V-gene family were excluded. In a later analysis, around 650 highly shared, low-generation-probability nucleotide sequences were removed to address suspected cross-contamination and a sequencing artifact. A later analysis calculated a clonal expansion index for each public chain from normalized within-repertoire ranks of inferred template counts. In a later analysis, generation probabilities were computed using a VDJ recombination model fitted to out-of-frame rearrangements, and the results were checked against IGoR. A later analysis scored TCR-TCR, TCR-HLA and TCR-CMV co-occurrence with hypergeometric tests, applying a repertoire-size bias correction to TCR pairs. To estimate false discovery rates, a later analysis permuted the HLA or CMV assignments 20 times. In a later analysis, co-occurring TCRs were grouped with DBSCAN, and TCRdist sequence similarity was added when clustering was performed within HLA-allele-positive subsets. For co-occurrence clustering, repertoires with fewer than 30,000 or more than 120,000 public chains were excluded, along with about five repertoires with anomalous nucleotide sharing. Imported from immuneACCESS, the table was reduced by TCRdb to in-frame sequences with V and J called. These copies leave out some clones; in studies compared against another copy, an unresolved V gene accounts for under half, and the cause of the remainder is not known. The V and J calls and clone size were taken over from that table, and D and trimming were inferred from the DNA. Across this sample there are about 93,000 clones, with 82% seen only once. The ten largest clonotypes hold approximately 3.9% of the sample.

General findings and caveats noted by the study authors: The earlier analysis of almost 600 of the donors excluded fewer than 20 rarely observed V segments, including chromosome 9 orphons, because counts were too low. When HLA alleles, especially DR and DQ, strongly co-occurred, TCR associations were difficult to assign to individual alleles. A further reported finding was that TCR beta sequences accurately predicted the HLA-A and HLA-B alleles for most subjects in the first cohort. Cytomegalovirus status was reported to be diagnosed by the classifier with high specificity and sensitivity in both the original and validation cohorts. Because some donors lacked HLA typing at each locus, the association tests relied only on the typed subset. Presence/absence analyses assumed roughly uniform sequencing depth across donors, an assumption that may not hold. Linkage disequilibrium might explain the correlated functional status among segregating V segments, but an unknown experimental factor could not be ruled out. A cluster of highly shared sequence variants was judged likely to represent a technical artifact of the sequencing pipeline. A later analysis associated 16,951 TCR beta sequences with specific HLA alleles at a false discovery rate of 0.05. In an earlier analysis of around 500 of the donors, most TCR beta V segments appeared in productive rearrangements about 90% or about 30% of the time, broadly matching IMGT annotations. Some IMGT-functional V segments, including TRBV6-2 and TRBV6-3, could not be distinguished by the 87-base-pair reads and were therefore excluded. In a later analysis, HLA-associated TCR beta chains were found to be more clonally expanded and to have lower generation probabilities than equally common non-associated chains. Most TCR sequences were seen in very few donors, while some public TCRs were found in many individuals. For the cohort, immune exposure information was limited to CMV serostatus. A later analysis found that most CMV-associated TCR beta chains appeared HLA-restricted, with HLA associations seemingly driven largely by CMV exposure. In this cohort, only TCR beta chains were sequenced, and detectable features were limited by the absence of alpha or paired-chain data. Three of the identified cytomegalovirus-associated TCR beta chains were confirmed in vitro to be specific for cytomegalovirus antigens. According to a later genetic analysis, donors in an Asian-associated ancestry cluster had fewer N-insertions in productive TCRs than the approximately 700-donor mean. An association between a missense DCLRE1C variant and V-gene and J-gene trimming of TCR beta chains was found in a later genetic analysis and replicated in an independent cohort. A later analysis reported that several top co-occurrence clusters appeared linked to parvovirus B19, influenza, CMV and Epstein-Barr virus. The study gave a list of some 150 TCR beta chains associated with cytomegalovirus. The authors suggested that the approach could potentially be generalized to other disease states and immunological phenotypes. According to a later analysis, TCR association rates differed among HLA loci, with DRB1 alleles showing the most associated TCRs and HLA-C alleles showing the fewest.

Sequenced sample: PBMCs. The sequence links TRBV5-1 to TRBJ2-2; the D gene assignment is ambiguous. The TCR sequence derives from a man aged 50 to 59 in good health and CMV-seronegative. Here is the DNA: TGCGCCAGCAGCTTGGCCTACCAAAAATCAACGAACACCGGGGAGCTGTTTTTT. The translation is CASSLAYQKSTNTGELFF.